This TCR beta chain was observed in a study of graft-versus-host responses after intestinal transplantation. Study in general: Recipients had multivisceral, liver-intestinal, or isolated intestinal transplants. Induction with anti-thymocyte globulin, then tacrolimus and steroids for roughly 3 years, was given to all recipients.

Findings and limits, study-wide: Peak levels of circulating GvH clones tracked with early post-transplant HvG declines.

On this clone: The antigen remains undetermined.

Libraries were prepared by immunoSEQ multiplex PCR; TCRdb keeps only in-frame clonotypes and omits some of them. Of 98,000 or so clones in the sample, around 88% were seen once. Trimming pared 2 bases from V and 4 bases from J, leaving 9 bases between. The CDR3 has 15 residues. Looked up from germline, CDR1 is SNHLY and CDR2 is FYNNEI. The receptor's source is a human patient who received an intestinal transplant, so some T cells may come from the graft donor. The material was PBMCs, obtained 255 days after intestinal transplant. V is TRBV2 and J is TRBJ2-6, with D unclear. The DNA for the CDR3 is TGTGCCAGCAGTGAAACTGCTTTGGGGGCCAACGTCCTGACTTTC. This gives the protein CASSETALGANVLTF.